This T cell receptor beta chain was documented in a study of T cells in localized non-small cell lung cancer. There are 14 residues in the CDR3. The V end was cut by 1 base, the J end by 3 bases, with 9 bases between. Germline CDR1 and CDR2: LNHNV and YYDKDF (reference sequence). Assay: immunoSEQ multiplex PCR; the TCRdb copy retains only in-frame clones and omits some. The sample shows approximately 45,000 clones, 81% of them seen only once. The sample in question was peripheral blood mononuclear cells, obtained before any cancer treatment. The V call is TRBV15, the J call TRBJ2-5; D remains ambiguous. This sequence was found in a man aged 40 to 75 with stage III lung adenocarcinoma. CDR3 coding DNA: TGTGCCACCAGCAGAGGGGTGGATAAAGAGACCCAGTACTTC. This encodes CATSRGVDKETQYF. Supplemented by reference TRBV15 and TRBJ2-5, the full variable domain reads DAMVIQNPRYQVTQFGKPVTLSCSQTLNHNVMYWYQQKSSQAPKLLFHYYDKDFNNEADTPDNFQSRRPNTSFCFLDIRSPGLGDTAMYLCATSRGVDKETQYFGPGTRLLVL.